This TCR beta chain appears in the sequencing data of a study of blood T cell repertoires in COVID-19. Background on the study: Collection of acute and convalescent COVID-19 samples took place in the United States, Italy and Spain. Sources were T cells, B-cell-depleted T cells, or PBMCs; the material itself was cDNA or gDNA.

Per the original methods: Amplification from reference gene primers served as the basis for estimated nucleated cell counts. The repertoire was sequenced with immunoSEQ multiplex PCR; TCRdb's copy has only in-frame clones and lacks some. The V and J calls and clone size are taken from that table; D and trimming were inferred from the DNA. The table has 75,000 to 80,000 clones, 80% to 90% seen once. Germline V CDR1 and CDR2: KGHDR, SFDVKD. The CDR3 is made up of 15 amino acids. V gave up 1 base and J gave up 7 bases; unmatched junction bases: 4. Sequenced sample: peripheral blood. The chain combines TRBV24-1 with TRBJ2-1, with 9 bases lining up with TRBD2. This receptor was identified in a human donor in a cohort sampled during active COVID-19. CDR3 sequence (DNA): TGTGCCACCAGTGATTTTGCGGGGGGGCTAAATGAGCAGTTCTTC. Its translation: CATSDFAGGLNEQFF.